This T cell receptor beta chain appears in the sequencing data of a study of shared clonotypes between healthy human individuals. Turning to this clone: This CDR3 is also generated by other DNA sequences in the sample.

The CDR3 has 13 amino acids. V was trimmed by 0 bases and J by 1 base, leaving 5 bases between them. Germline assignment: CDR1 SGDLS and CDR2 YYNGEE. The deep-level immunoSEQ assay was used. Assay: immunoSEQ multiplex PCR; the TCRdb copy retains only in-frame clones and omits some. The sample yields around 1,900,000 clones, 93% seen once. Naivety among CD8 cells was defined by CD45RO negativity and positive CCR7 selection, thereby excluding terminally differentiated effector memory CD45RA+ cells. V gene TRBV9 combines with J gene TRBJ2-7, with D unclear. The material sequenced was naive CD8+ T cells from PBMCs. The sequence was collected from a young man in good health. Some clones in this sample may be carry-over from other donors' samples. CDR3 DNA sequence: TGTGCCAGCAGCGTAGGGGTTTCCTACGAGCAGTACTTC. It is translated as CASSVGVSYEQYF.